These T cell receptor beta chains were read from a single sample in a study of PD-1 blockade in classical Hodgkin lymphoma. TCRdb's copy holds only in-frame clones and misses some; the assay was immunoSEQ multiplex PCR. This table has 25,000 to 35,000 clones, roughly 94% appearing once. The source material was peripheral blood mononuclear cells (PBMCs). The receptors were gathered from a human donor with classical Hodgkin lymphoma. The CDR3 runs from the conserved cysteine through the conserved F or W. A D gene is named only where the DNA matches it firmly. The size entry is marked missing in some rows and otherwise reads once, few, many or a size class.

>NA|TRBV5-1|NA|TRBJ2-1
TGCGCCAGCAGCGCTGAGCCGCGTCTTGAGCAGTTCTTC
CASSAEPRLEQFF
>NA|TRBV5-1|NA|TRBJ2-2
TGCGCCAGCAGCGTGGTAAGGACCGGGGAGCTGTTTTTT
CASSVVRTGELFF
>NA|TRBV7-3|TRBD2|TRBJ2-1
TGTGCCAGCAGCTCTAGCGGGGGGGCCTTCGATGAGCAGTTCTTC
CASSSSGGAFDEQFF
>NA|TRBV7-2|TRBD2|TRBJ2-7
TGTGCCAGCAGCCGTCGGGCTAGCGGGGCCCTCTCCTACGAGCAGTACTTC
CASSRRASGALSYEQYF
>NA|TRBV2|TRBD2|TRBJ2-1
TGTGCCAGCAGTGAAGCCGGCGGGGGGGCCGTCAATGAGCAGTTCTTC
CASSEAGGGAVNEQFF
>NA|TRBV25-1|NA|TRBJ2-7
TGTGCCAGCAGTGAATATGGATTGGGAGGACGCTACGAGCAGTACTTC
CASSEYGLGGRYEQYF
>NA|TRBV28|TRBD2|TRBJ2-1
TGTGCCAGCAGTCCTATAGCGGGAGGGCCCTTGGAGCAGTTCTTC
CASSPIAGGPLEQFF
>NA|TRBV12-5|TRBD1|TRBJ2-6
TGTGCTAGTGGTTCCTTCGGACAGGCTGGGGCCAACGTCCTGACTTTC
CASGSFGQAGANVLTF
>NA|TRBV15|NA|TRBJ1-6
TGTGCCACCAGCAGAGATCTAGGGAGCTCCTATAATTCACCCCTCCACTTT
CATSRDLGSSYNSPLHF
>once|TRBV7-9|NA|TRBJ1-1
TGTGCCAGCAGCTCTCCGGCGGCCAGACCAGGGGCCATGAACACTGAAGCTTTCTTT
CASSSPAARPGAMNTEAFF
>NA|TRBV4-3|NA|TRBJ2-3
TGCGCCAGCAGCCAAGCCCTTCGCACAGATACGCAGTATTTT
CASSQALRTDTQYF
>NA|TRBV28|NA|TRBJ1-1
TGTGCCAGCAGCAAACGGAGCATGGTGTCGGCTAACACTGAAGCTTTCTTT
CASSKRSMVSANTEAFF
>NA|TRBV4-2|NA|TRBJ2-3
TGTGCCAGCAGCCAAGATTGGGTAGCCAGCACAGATACGCAGTATTTT
CASSQDWVASTDTQYF
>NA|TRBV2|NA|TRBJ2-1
TGTGCCAGCAGTGATTTCGGGAATGAGCAGTTCTTC
CASSDFGNEQFF
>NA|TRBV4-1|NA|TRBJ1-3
TGCGCCAGCAGCCAAGCATCGGCGGAAAGCTCTGGAAACACCATATATTTT
CASSQASAESSGNTIYF
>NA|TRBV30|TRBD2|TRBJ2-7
TGTGCCTGGAGTGTAGGGCTAGCGGATTACGAGCAGTACTTC
CAWSVGLADYEQYF
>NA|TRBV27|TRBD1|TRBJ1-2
TGTGCCAGCAGTATCCAACGGACAGGGAACTATGGCTACACCTTC
CASSIQRTGNYGYTF
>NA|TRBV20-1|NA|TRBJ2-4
TGCAGTGCTAGGATAGGTAACATTCAGTACTTC
CSARIGNIQYF
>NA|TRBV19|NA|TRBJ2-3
TGTGCCAGTAGTATTACATTAGGGGCAGATACGCAGTATTTT
CASSITLGADTQYF
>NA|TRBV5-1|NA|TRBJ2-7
TGCGCCAGCAGCGTGGACACCGCCCGCTCCTACGAGCAGTACTTC
CASSVDTARSYEQYF
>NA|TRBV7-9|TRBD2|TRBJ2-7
TGTGCCAGCACCCCAAGAGCGGGGGGACGATACGAGCAGTACTTC
CASTPRAGGRYEQYF
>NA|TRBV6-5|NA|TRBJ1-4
TGTGCCAGCTCCGCGCGGGCCGAGGGGGAAAAACTGTTTTTT
CASSARAEGEKLFF
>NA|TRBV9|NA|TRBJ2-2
TGTGCCAGCAGCGGACGGTCGAACACCGGGGAGCTGTTTTTT
CASSGRSNTGELFF
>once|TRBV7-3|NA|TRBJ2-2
TGTGCCAGCAGCCCCCGACGGCTCCCCGGGGAGCTGTTTTTT
CASSPRRLPGELFF
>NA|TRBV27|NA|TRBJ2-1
TGTGCCAGCAGTTTCTCCCCACTCTACAGGGTACCCTACAATGAGCAGTTCTTC
CASSFSPLYRVPYNEQFF
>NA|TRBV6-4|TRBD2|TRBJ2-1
TGTGCCAGCAGCGGGACTAGCGGGGACAATGAGCAGTTCTTC
CASSGTSGDNEQFF
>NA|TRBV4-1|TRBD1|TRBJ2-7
TGCGCCAGCAGCCTTAGGACAGGGGACTACGAGCAGTACTTC
CASSLRTGDYEQYF
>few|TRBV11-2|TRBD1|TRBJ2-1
TGTGCCAGCAGCCCTGCTTTAGGGGGCCGGCAGTTCTTC
CASSPALGGRQFF
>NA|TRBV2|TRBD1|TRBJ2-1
TGTGCCAGCAGAAGAGACAGGGGGCTATCGGGTGAGCAGTTCTTC
CASRRDRGLSGEQFF
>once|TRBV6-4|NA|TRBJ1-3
TGTGCCAGCAGTCGGGACATCAGCTCTGGAAACACCATATATTTT
CASSRDISSGNTIYF
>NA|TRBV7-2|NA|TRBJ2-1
TGTGCCAGCAGCTTAGGTAGGAACAATGAGCAGTTCTTC
CASSLGRNNEQFF
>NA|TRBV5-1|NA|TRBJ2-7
TGCGCCAGCAGCGTAAGAGCCAGCAGGAGCTACGAGCAGTACTTC
CASSVRASRSYEQYF
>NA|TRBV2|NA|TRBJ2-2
TGTGCCAGCAGTGAAAACATAGCCACCGGGGAGCTGTTTTTT
CASSENIATGELFF
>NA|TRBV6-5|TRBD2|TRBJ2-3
TGTGCCAGCAGTTACTCAGGCGGGGGGCACACAGATACGCAGTATTTT
CASSYSGGGHTDTQYF
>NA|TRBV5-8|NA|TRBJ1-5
TGTGCCAGCAGCTCCGGGAGGGTGAGCAATCAGCCCCAGCATTTT
CASSSGRVSNQPQHF
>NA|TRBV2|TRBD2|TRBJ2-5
TGTGCCAGCAGGACTAGCGGGAGAGAGACCCAGTACTTC
CASRTSGRETQYF
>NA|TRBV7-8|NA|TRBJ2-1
TGTGCCAGCAGCTTAGTAGTCAGGGCTGGTGAGCAGTTCTTC
CASSLVVRAGEQFF
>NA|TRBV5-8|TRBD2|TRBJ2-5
TGTGCCAGCAGCTCTGACCTTGGACTAGCGGGAGAAGAGACCCAGTACTTC
CASSSDLGLAGEETQYF
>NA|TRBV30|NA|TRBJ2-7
TGTGCCTGGAGTGTAGGACGGAACGAGCAGTACTTC
CAWSVGRNEQYF
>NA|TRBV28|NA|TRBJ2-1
TGTGCCAGCAGTTTATACGGGGGACCGGATGAGCAGTTCTTC
CASSLYGGPDEQFF
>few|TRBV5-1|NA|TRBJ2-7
TGCGCCAGCAGCTTCTTGGGGAACGAGCAGTACTTC
CASSFLGNEQYF
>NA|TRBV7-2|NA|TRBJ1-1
TGTGCCAGCAGCTTAGCAGGTCGGGGAACTGAAGCTTTCTTT
CASSLAGRGTEAFF
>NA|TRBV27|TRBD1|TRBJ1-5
TGTGCCAGCAGATCAACAGGGGGGAGCAATCAGCCCCAGCATTTT
CASRSTGGSNQPQHF
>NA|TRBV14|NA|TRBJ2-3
TGTGCCAGCAGCCTGACCGATAATACGCAGTATTTT
CASSLTDNTQYF
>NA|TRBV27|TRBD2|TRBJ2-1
TGTGCCAGCAGTTTGGGGACTAGCGTGCATGAGCAGTTCTTC
CASSLGTSVHEQFF
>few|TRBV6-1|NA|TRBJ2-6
TGTGCCAGCAGTGAAGCGGAGGGCAGGTTACGCTCTGGGGCCAACGTCCTGACTTTC
CASSEAEGRLRSGANVLTF
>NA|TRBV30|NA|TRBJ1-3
TGTGCCTTGGGGGGACAATACTCTGGAAACACCATATATTTT
CALGGQYSGNTIYF
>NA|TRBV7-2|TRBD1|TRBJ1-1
TGTGCCAGCAGCCCCGGGACAGGGGGGACTGAAGCTTTCTTT
CASSPGTGGTEAFF
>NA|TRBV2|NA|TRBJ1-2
TGTGCCAGCAGTGGGGCCCCAGGACAGAACTATGGCTACACCTTC
CASSGAPGQNYGYTF
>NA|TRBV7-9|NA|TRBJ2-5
TGTGCCAGCAGCTCGCCTGACAGCCCCGGGGAGACCCAGTACTTC
CASSSPDSPGETQYF
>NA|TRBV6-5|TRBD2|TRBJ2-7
TGTGCCAGCACTAGCGGGAGAGGCTACGAGCAGTACTTC
CASTSGRGYEQYF
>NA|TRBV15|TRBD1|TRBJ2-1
TGTGCCACCAGAACTACCCTACAGGGGGCGGAGGAGCAGTTCTTC
CATRTTLQGAEEQFF
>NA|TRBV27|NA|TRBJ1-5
TGTGCCAGCAGTTTGTATTGGGGGGGCGCGGGAAATCAGCCCCAGCATTTT
CASSLYWGGAGNQPQHF
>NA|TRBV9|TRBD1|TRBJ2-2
TGTGCCAGCAGCGTAGAAAGCGGGACAGGGGGGGAGCTGTTTTTT
CASSVESGTGGELFF
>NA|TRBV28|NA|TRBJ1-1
TGTGCCAGCACCCTAATCTGGGGGGACACTGAAGCTTTCTTT
CASTLIWGDTEAFF
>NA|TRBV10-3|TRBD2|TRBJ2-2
TGTGCCATTCCTCGTAGCGGGGGCCCCACCGGGGAGCTGTTTTTT
CAIPRSGGPTGELFF
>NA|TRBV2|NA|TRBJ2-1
TGTGCCAGCAGTGAAGCGGTCTCCTACAATGAGCAGTTCTTC
CASSEAVSYNEQFF